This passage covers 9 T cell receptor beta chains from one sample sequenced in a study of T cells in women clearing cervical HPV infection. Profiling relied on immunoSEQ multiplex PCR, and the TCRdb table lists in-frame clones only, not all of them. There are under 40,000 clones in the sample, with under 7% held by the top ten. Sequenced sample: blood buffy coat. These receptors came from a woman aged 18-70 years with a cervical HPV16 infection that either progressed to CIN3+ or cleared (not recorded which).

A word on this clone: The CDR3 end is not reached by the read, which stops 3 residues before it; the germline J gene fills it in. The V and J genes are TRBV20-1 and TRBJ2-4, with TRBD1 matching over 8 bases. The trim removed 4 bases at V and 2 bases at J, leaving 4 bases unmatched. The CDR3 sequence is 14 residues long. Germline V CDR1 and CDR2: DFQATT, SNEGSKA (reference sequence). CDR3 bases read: TGCAGTGCTACGACAGGGGTAACCAAAAACATT. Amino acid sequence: CSATTGVTKNI. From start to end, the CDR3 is CSATTGVTKNIQYF.

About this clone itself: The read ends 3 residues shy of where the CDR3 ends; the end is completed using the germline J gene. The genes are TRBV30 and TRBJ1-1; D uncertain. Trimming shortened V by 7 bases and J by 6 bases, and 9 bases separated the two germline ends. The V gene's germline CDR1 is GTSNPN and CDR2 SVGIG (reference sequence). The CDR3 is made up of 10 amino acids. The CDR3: CAFRSAEAFF. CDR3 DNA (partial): TGTGCCTTCAGAAGCGCTGAA.

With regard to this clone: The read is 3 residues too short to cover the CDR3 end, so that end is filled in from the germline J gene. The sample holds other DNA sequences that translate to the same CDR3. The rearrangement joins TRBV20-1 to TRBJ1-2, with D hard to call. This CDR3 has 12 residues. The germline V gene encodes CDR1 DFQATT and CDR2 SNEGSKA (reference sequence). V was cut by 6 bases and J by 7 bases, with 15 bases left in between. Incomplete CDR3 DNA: TGCAGTGCAACAGACCCGGAGGGTGGC. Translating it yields CSATDPEGG. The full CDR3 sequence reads CSATDPEGGYTF.

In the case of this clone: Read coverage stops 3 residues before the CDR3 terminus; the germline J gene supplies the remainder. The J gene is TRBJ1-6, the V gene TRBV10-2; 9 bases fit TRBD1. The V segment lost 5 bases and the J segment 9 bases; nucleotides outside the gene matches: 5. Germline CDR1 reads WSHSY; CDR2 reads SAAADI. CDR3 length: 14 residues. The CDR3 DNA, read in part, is TGCGCCAGCAGTCAACAGGGGGCTGGTTCACCC. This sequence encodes CASSQQGAGSP. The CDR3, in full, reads CASSQQGAGSPLHF.

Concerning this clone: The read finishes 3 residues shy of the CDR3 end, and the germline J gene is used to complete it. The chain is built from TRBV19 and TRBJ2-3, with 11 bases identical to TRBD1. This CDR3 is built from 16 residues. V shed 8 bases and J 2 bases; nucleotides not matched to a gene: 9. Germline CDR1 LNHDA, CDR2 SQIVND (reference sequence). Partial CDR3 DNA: TGTGCCAGTTCTGGACAGGGGGCGCGGGTCACAGATACG. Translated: CASSGQGARVTDT. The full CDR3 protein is CASSGQGARVTDTQYF.

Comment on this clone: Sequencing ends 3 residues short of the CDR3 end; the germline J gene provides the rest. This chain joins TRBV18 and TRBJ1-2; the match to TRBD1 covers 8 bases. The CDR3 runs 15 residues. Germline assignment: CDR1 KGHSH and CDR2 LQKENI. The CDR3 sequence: CASSPPRQGTDDYTF. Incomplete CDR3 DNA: TGTGCCAGCTCACCTCCTCGACAGGGGACGGACGAC. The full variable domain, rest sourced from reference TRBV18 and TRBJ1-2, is NAGVMQNPRHLVRRRGQEARLRCSPMKGHSHVYWYRQLPEEGLKFMVYLQKENIIDESGMPKERFSAEFPKEGPSILRIQQVVRGDSAAYFCASSPPRQGTDDYTFGSGTRLTVV.

The CDR3 is CASKDTGGPYGYTF. Partial CDR3 DNA: TGTGCCAGTAAGGATACGGGGGGACCCTATGGC. This rearrangement joins TRBV19 to TRBJ1-2, with D perhaps matching TRBD1 (5 bases). The missing CDR3 end, 3 residues past where the read stops, is filled in from the germline J gene. The CDR3 spans 14 residues. Germline CDR1 LNHDA, CDR2 SQIVND (reference sequence). V was pared by 7 bases and J by 4 bases, with 16 bases between.

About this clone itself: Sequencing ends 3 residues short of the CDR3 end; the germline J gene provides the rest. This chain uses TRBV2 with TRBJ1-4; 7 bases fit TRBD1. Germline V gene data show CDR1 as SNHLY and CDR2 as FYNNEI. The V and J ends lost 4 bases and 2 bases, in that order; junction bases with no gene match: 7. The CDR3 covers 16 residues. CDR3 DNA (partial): TGTGCCAGCAGTGGGGGCAGGGGGTTGACTAATGAAAAA. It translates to CASSGGRGLTNEK. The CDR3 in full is CASSGGRGLTNEKLFF.

The DNA read from the CDR3 is TGTGCCAGCTCACCCGACAGCTTATCTGGAAACACC. Translation gives CASSPDSLSGNT. The complete CDR3 reads CASSPDSLSGNTIYF. This chain joins TRBV18 and TRBJ1-3; D is perhaps TRBD1 (5 bases). The CDR3 goes on 3 residues after the read ends, and that part is filled in from the germline J gene. Per the germline V gene, CDR1 is KGHSH and CDR2 is LQKENI. Trimming pared 3 bases from V and 1 base from J, leaving 10 bases between. CDR3 length equals 15 residues.